What follows are 15 T cell receptor beta chains derived from one specimen sequenced in a study of cytomegalovirus exposure and HLA in healthy donors. Use of 60 Vbeta and 13 Jbeta primers characterized the PCR. Assay: immunoSEQ multiplex PCR; the TCRdb copy retains only in-frame clones and omits some. Of fewer than 250,000 clones in the sample, over 80% are singletons; the top ten hold 4.5% to 7%. The specimen was PBMCs. These receptor sequences come from a man in his forties in good health and CMV-seropositive.

This clone was counted only a few times. The rearrangement links TRBV27 to TRBJ2-1; 9 nucleotides align to TRBD2. Germline values: CDR1 MNHEY, CDR2 SMNVEV (reference sequence). This CDR3 spans 16 amino acids. V lost 4 bases and J lost 7; bases outside the gene matches: 11. Here the CDR3 reads CASSSSQSGRSNEQFF. CDR3 sequence (DNA): TGTGCCAGCAGTTCATCCCAAAGCGGGAGGTCGAATGAGCAGTTCTTC.

The chain carries TRBV19 and TRBJ2-2; a possible D gene is TRBD2 (5 bases). Per germline, CDR1 LNHDA and CDR2 SQIVND (reference sequence). Trimming removed 3 bases from V and 7 bases from J, with 9 bases in between. This CDR3 contains 13 residues. The CDR3 nucleotides read TGTGCCAGTAGTATCCACGGGATCGGGGAGCTGTTTTTT. This encodes CASSIHGIGELFF.

The rearrangement joins TRBV2 to TRBJ2-7, with TRBD1 matching over 7 bases. The CDR3 is 15 residues long. V was clipped by 4 bases and J by 0 bases; unmatched bases: 6. Germline V gene lookup returns CDR1 SNHLY and CDR2 FYNNEI. CDR3 loop: CASSVPGTASYEQYF. The CDR3 DNA sequence: TGTGCCAGCAGTGTTCCCGGGACAGCCTCCTACGAGCAGTACTTC.

The chain links TRBV29-1 to TRBJ2-1, with 7 bases lining up with TRBD1. V trimming: 2 bases; J trimming: 6 bases; junction bases outside the gene matches: 10. The CDR3 has 15 amino acids. CDR1 SQVTM and CDR2 ANQGSEA come from the germline V gene. The CDR3 DNA reads as TGCAGCGTTGAATCGAAGGGGGCCTTCGCCAATGAGCAGTTCTTC. This gives the protein CSVESKGAFANEQFF.

This chain joins TRBV15 and TRBJ2-7; TRBD1 matches 8 bases. Trimming cost V 1 base and J 2 bases; bases outside gene matches: 7. The germline gives CDR1 LNHNV, CDR2 YYDKDF (reference sequence). The CDR3 length is 16 residues. The CDR3 sequence: CATSRVRTGRTYEQYF. The CDR3 nucleotides are TGTGCCACCAGCAGAGTTAGGACAGGGAGAACCTACGAGCAGTACTTC.

The chain carries TRBV11-2 and TRBJ1-2; TRBD1 is a possible D gene (5 bases). Germline V gives CDR1 SGHAT, CDR2 FQNNGV. Trimming removed 2 bases from V and 4 bases from J, with 14 bases in between. The CDR3 has 15 residues. CDR3 amino acids: CASSLYRQSIYGYTF. As DNA, the CDR3 is TGTGCCAGCAGCTTATATCGACAGAGCATCTATGGCTACACCTTC.

The table lists this clone with a count of one. V is TRBV19 and J is TRBJ1-1, with TRBD1 identical over 10 bases. V trimming: 6 bases; J trimming: 1 base; junction bases outside the gene matches: 8. Germline V gives CDR1 LNHDA, CDR2 SQIVND (reference sequence). This CDR3 has 16 amino acids. The CDR3 loop reads CASSTGTGVWNTEAFF. In DNA form, the CDR3 reads TGTGCCAGTAGCACCGGGACAGGGGTCTGGAACACTGAAGCTTTCTTT.

This chain uses TRBV6-1 with TRBJ2-1, with no clear D. Trimming removed 3 bases at V and 10 bases at J, with 25 bases between. The CDR3 is 17 residues long. Germline V gives CDR1 MNHNS, CDR2 SASEGT. CDR3 region: CASSDAVGSLNPWEQFF. The DNA for the CDR3 is TGTGCCAGCAGTGACGCCGTGGGCAGCCTAAACCCTTGGGAGCAGTTCTTC.

Comments on this clone: Compared with germline, one end of the junction differs, possibly owing to a read error. The V call is TRBV7-9, the J call TRBJ1-2, with 7 bases identical to TRBD1. CDR3 length equals 13 residues. Germline V gene lookup returns CDR1 SEHNR and CDR2 FQNEAQ (reference sequence). The chain's CDR3 is CASSLGGGSGYTF. The CDR3 bases are TGTGCTAGCAGCTTAGGAGGGGGCAGTGGCTACACCTTC.

The chain is built from TRBV5-1 and TRBJ2-7; TRBD2 might be the D (7 bases). V gave up 4 bases and J gave up 2 bases, with 10 bases separating them. There are 13 residues in the CDR3. Germline V gives CDR1 SGHRS, CDR2 YFSETQ. The CDR3 protein is CASSPGGPYEQYF. CDR3 nucleotides: TGCGCCAGCAGCCCCGGGGGGCCCTACGAGCAGTACTTC.

The table lists this clone with a count of one. The rearrangement uses TRBV6-1 and TRBJ2-7, with a weak D call TRBD2 (5 bases). The CDR3 length is 16 residues. V lost 1 base and J 0 bases, leaving 13 bases between the germline ends. Germline CDR1 is MNHNS and CDR2 is SASEGT. CDR3 nucleotides: TGTGCCAGCAGTGAAGAGGAGGCTAGCTTCTCCTACGAGCAGTACGTC. Its protein product is CASSEEEASFSYEQYV.

Turning to this clone: The sample contains more than one DNA sequence encoding this CDR3. The rearrangement links TRBV7-2 to TRBJ1-1; 9 nucleotides align to TRBD1. The V and J ends lost 5 bases and 1 base, in that order; junction bases with no gene match: 5. The CDR3 loop spans 15 amino acids. The V gene's germline CDR1 is SGHTA and CDR2 FQGNSA. DNA of the CDR3: TGTGCCAGCAGCCCCCGACAGGGGGGGAACACTGAAGCTTTCTTT. Translation gives CASSPRQGGNTEAFF.

The CDR3 nucleotides read TGTGCCAGCACCGATGGCAGGGGTATCGGCCCTGAAGCTTTCTTT. This sequence encodes CASTDGRGIGPEAFF. This chain joins TRBV27 and TRBJ1-1; tentative D call: TRBD1 (6 bases). The V end lost 7 bases, the J end lost 6 bases, and 21 bases lay between the germline ends. The germline V gene encodes CDR1 MNHEY and CDR2 SMNVEV (reference sequence). This CDR3 has 15 amino acids.

V gene TRBV6-1 combines with J gene TRBJ2-3; 12 bases align to TRBD2. Per germline, CDR1 MNHNS and CDR2 SASEGT. The ends lost 6 bases at V and 8 bases at J; junction bases unmatched: 3. This CDR3 has 13 amino acids. In DNA, the CDR3 is TGTGCCAGCAGAGAGGGACTAGCGGGTACGCAGTATTTT. It translates to CASREGLAGTQYF.

The chain uses TRBV30 and TRBJ1-1; D is unresolved. CDR1 is GTSNPN and CDR2 is SVGIG in the germline V gene (reference sequence). Trimming cost V 4 bases and J 1 base, with 7 bases left between them. The CDR3 loop spans 12 amino acids. This CDR3 is CAWNPGNTEAFF. CDR3 DNA: TGTGCCTGGAATCCGGGGAACACTGAAGCTTTCTTT.